The sequence of this T cell receptor beta chain was determined in a study of T cell changes during pregnancy in multiple sclerosis. The repertoire was sequenced with immunoSEQ multiplex PCR; TCRdb's copy has only in-frame clones and lacks some. Of just over 80,000 clones listed, 90% to 95% were seen once; the top ten hold around 1.1%. V shed 1 base and J shed 4 bases, with 9 bases lying between them. CDR1 is SGHAT and CDR2 is FQNNGV in the germline V gene. The CDR3 consists of 14 residues. The material was peripheral blood, obtained in the second trimester of pregnancy. The TCR sequence derives from a female donor with multiple sclerosis, enrolled in a pregnancy study. V and J are TRBV11-2 and TRBJ2-3; D might be TRBD1 (6 bases). The CDR3 nucleotides are TGTGCCAGCAGCTTAGTCAGGGGTTCAGATACGCAGTATTTT. Translated: CASSLVRGSDTQYF.